The following is a TCR beta chain sequence with its context. The sample originates from a study of control samples from healthy donors and cancer patients. From germline, CDR1 is LNHNV and CDR2 YYDKDF (reference sequence). V was clipped by 0 bases and J by 4 bases, with 9 bases between them. This CDR3 is built from 15 residues. This table comes from immunoSEQ multiplex PCR, and its TCRdb copy is limited to in-frame clones, with some not included. Of around 110,000 clones in the sample, more than 75% were seen once. This chain joins TRBV15 and TRBJ1-4; D call uncertain. The receptor was isolated from a woman aged 70-85 years in good health. The sequenced material came from blood. CDR3 DNA: TGTGCCACCAGCAGAGATTTGGCACGTAATGAAAAACTGTTTTTT. As protein: CATSRDLARNEKLFF.